This TCR beta chain emerged from a study of blood T cell repertoires in COVID-19. Assay: immunoSEQ multiplex PCR; the TCRdb copy retains only in-frame clones and omits some. The data show 160,000 or so clones, around 90% seen once. This CDR3 spans 18 amino acids. The rearrangement joins TRBV21-1 to TRBJ1-6; TRBD1 is taken as the D call from the table, unchecked against the DNA. TRBV21-1 is a pseudogene segment. Specimen: peripheral blood. The origin of this receptor is a man aged 60-69 years with acute or convalescent COVID-19. The CDR3 protein is CASLKGDRGLSYNSPLHF. In DNA, the CDR3 is TGTGCCAGTCTTAAAGGAGACAGGGGGCTTTCCTATAATTCACCCCTCCACTTT.